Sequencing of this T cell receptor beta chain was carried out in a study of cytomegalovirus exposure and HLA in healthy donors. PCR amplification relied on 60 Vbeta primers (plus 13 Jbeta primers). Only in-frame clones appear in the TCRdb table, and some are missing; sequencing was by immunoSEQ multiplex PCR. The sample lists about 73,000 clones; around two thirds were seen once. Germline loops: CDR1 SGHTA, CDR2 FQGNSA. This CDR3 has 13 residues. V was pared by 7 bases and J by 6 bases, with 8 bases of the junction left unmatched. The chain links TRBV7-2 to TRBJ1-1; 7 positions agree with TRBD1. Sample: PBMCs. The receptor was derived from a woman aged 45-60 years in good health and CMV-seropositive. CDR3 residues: CASTLIGQAEAFF. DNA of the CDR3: TGTGCCAGCACCCTTATCGGACAGGCTGAAGCTTTCTTT.